This T cell receptor beta chain was profiled in a study of blood T cell repertoires in COVID-19. Study summary: Researchers got acute and convalescent COVID-19 samples from the United States, Italy and Spain. The analysed material was cDNA or gDNA that came from T cells, B-cell-depleted T cells, or PBMCs.

This clone was observed a few times. This CDR3 is 14 amino acids long. V was shortened by 6 bases and J by 0 bases, with 10 bases between the two germline ends. Per germline, CDR1 SGDLS and CDR2 YYNGEE. Original methodology: Estimation of nucleated cell counts relied on the amplification of reference gene primers. Method: immunoSEQ multiplex PCR; TCRdb's copy keeps in-frame clones and lacks some. V and J calls and clone size are as listed in that table; D and trimming were resolved from the DNA. The table includes 150,000 to 200,000 clones, 70% to 85% detected once. The chain employs TRBV9 and TRBJ2-1, with D tentatively TRBD2 (6 bases). The sample comprised peripheral blood. This receptor was taken from a woman of 80 years or more with acute or convalescent COVID-19. In nucleotides, the CDR3 is TGTGCCAGCACCGGCGGGACCTCCTACAATGAGCAGTTCTTC. Its translation: CASTGGTSYNEQFF.